This TCR beta chain is from a study of identical twins. Trimming removed 4 bases from V and 2 bases from J; junction bases left unmatched: 3. Germline V gives CDR1 KGHDR, CDR2 SFDVKD. The CDR3 is 14 amino acids. Study outcomes and limitations: Models predicted less out-of-frame TCR alpha sharing in monozygotic twins than was found.

The cDNA had a unique molecular identifier and a template-switch universal primer site. MiXCR was run by TCRdb on the 5' RACE reads, yielding one entry per CDR3 protein. This sample carries 1.5 million to 2 million distinct CDR3 sequences, roughly 35% of them seen once, and the ten largest clones take less than 0.35%. To note about this clonotype: Its antigen is currently unknown.

This TCR came from a newborn girl in good health. The rearrangement joins TRBV24-1 to TRBJ2-5, with TRBD1 identical over 7 bases. Sequencing used cord blood. CDR3 region: CATSEPRGQETQYF. The CDR3 DNA is TGTGCCACCAGTGAGCCCAGGGGGCAAGAGACCCAGTACTTC.